This T cell receptor (beta chain) emerged from a study of blood T cell repertoires in COVID-19 (dated by TCRdb to 2018 to 2021). Turning to the overall study: Samples covering the acute and convalescent phases of COVID-19 were provided by collaborators in the United States, Italy and Spain. The material from the prospective study consisted of cDNA or gDNA derived from T cells, B-cell-depleted T cells, or PBMCs. Subjects who had been exposed to COVID-19, were actively infected with it, or had recovered from it provided the deeply sampled blood TCRbeta repertoires that made up the dataset. The repertoires were released in a freely available public database intended as a resource for research on the immune response to SARS-CoV-2. Samples came from the ongoing ImmuneRACE study (first 160 participants) plus 1,254 subjects from 6 global collaborators. A de-identified subject ID, COVID-19 status, age in years and sex were almost always included in the sample metadata. Where available, HLA class I and class II types were taken from metadata supplied by the sample provider and were not determined by assay-based typing.

The collaborating institutions used their own protocols to collect whole blood in K2EDTA tubes. For TCRbeta analysis, collaborators shipped samples as frozen whole blood, isolated PBMCs, or DNA extracted from either of those sample types. As to this clone: Its antigen is not yet known. There are no base qualities to consult, and no much larger clone falls within one base.

The CDR3 numbers 15 residues from cysteine through phenylalanine. Of all the DNA, just the CDR3 is kept, 45 bases in frame from base 1. The germline V and J ends show losses of 4 bases and 7 bases respectively, and no gene match explains 11 bases of the junction. Looking up the germline V gene yields CDR1 SGHDN and CDR2 FVKESK. The immunoSEQ Assay, a bias-controlled multiplex PCR, was used to amplify TCRbeta CDR3 regions from genomic DNA. The paper's data handling went like this. Nucleated cell counts per sample were estimated from amplification of reference gene primers within the assay. To quantify the absolute abundance of each unique TCRbeta CDR3 rearrangement, sequence reads were collapsed and filtered. For each sample, productive Simpson clonality was calculated as the square root of Simpson's diversity index over productive rearrangements. The table comes from immuneACCESS by way of TCRdb, which keeps in-frame sequences with V and J called. Part of the clones is missing from these tables; in studies checked, under half for an unresolved V gene and the rest for unknown reasons. V, J and clone size derive from that table, while D and trimming were established from the DNA sequence. Across this sample there are roughly 120,000 clones, with 75% to 90% seen only once. Around 1.1% of the sample belongs to the ten largest clones.

Beyond this particular receptor, the publication reports: How much clinical and demographic metadata was included differed by source and by participant, and the metadata was provided uncurated.

The specimen was peripheral blood. The sequence came from a human donor in a cohort sampled during active COVID-19. The chain is encoded by TRBV14 joined to TRBJ2-5; 8 bases in the middle match TRBD2. The base sequence is TGTGCCAGCAGCCCTGGCGCGGGGGGTCAGCGGACCCAGTACTTC. Its protein is CASSPGAGGQRTQYF.